A selection of T cell receptor beta chains follows, all from one sample in a study of blood T cell repertoires in COVID-19. Measured with immunoSEQ multiplex PCR; TCRdb has only the in-frame clones, and not every one. This repertoire shows about 240,000 clones, about four fifths found once; its top ten account for around 2%. Specimen: peripheral blood. Receptors originate from a man aged 25-45 years who had recovered from COVID-19. CDR3s include the opening cysteine and the closing phenylalanine or tryptophan. A D gene is named only where the DNA matches it firmly. Only part of the rows carry a size: once, few, many, or a class if the clone is expanded.

j_gene,v_gene,d_gene,abundance,CDR3aa,CDR3nt
TRBJ1-5,TRBV28,-,-,CASTGSNQPQHF,TGTGCCAGCACGGGGAGCAATCAGCCCCAGCATTTT
TRBJ1-6,TRBV5-6,TRBD1,-,CASSSDRASPLHF,TGTGCCAGCAGCAGCGACAGGGCATCACCCCTCCACTTT
TRBJ2-1,TRBV24-1,TRBD2,-,CATSDSPGGGSYNEQFF,TGTGCCACCAGTGATTCCCCTGGGGGGGGATCCTACAATGAGCAGTTCTTC
TRBJ2-1,TRBV4-2,TRBD2,once,CASNPTASGGADEQFF,TGTGCCAGCAATCCCACAGCCAGCGGGGGGGCCGATGAGCAGTTCTTC
TRBJ2-1,TRBV6-1,TRBD2,many,CASSEGTGGGDEQFF,TGTGCCAGCAGTGAAGGGACGGGGGGAGGCGATGAGCAGTTCTTC
TRBJ1-5,TRBV18,TRBD1,-,CASSPKAGGNSNQPQHF,TGTGCCAGCTCACCAAAAGCAGGGGGAAATAGCAATCAGCCCCAGCATTTT
TRBJ1-2,TRBV5-1,-,-,CASSPGGDSYGYTF,TGCGCCAGCAGCCCGGGGGGCGATAGCTATGGCTACACCTTC
TRBJ2-1,TRBV6-6,-,-,CASSAGQINNEQFF,TGTGCCAGCAGCGCCGGACAGATAAACAATGAGCAGTTCTTC
TRBJ2-7,TRBV28,TRBD2,-,CASSFSLAGSHEQYF,TGTGCCAGCAGTTTTTCACTAGCGGGGTCCCACGAGCAGTACTTC
TRBJ1-6,TRBV10-2,-,few,CASSQGTGHSPLHF,TGCGCCAGCAGCCAGGGGACGGGACATTCACCCCTCCACTTT
TRBJ1-3,TRBV2,-,-,CASSYKKSSGNTIYF,TGTGCCAGCAGTTATAAGAAGAGCTCTGGAAACACCATATATTTT
TRBJ2-2,TRBV6-4,-,-,CASSGHTGGELFF,TGTGCCAGCAGCGGACATACAGGCGGGGAGCTGTTTTTT
TRBJ2-1,TRBV3-1/TRBV3-2,TRBD1,-,CASSQVGTVHFF,TGTGCCAGCAGCCAAGTAGGGACAGTGCACTTCTTC
TRBJ2-7,TRBV28,-,-,CASSYLPNSYEQYF,TGTGCCAGCAGCTACCTCCCGAACTCCTACGAGCAGTACTTC
TRBJ2-7,TRBV7-9,TRBD2,-,CASSHPAGYEQYF,TGTGCCAGCAGCCACCCAGCGGGGTACGAGCAGTACTTC
TRBJ1-2,TRBV4-1,TRBD1,-,CASSQAVMGQGGRDYGYTF,TGCGCCAGCAGCCAAGCAGTAATGGGACAGGGGGGGAGGGACTATGGCTACACCTTC
TRBJ2-7,TRBV5-1,-,once,CASSLSAGSYEQYF,TGCGCCAGCAGCTTGTCTGCGGGGAGTTACGAGCAGTACTTC
TRBJ2-1,TRBV5-1,TRBD1,-,CASSLGQPVDEQFF,TGCGCCAGCAGCCTGGGACAGCCGGTAGATGAGCAGTTCTTC
TRBJ1-6,TRBV18,TRBD1,once,CASSPPRGSPGTGGSPLHF,TGTGCCAGCTCACCACCGAGGGGGTCGCCCGGGACAGGGGGTTCACCCCTCCACTTT
TRBJ2-7,TRBV6-5,TRBD1,-,CASSSGTGFYEQYF,TGTGCCAGCAGTTCAGGGACAGGGTTCTACGAGCAGTACTTC
TRBJ2-1,TRBV24-1,-,-,CATSDIENSNEQFF,TGTGCCACCAGTGATATAGAAAACTCCAATGAGCAGTTCTTC
TRBJ2-3,TRBV3-1/TRBV3-2,TRBD2,once,CASSQDFGGVSTDTQYF,TGTGCCAGCAGCCAAGATTTCGGGGGGGTTAGCACAGATACGCAGTATTTT